This T cell receptor (beta chain) was identified during a study of T cells in Graves' hyperthyroidism and ophthalmopathy (dated by TCRdb to the late 2010s). About the study as a whole: Peripheral blood was collected at initial diagnosis, before any treatment. A discovery cohort of roughly 100 patients, roughly 40 with Graves' ophthalmopathy and fewer than 65 with stable Graves' hyperthyroidism, was used to find distinguishing TCR V-J signatures. An independent validation cohort of some 18 hyperthyroidism patients and about 16 patients who later progressed to ophthalmopathy tested prospective prediction of ophthalmopathy. The 90 to 100 discovery patients were randomly divided into training and test sets at a 7:3 ratio. The study also compared thyroid tissue and blood T-cell repertoires from five or six Graves' hyperthyroidism patients. Once sampling was done, hyperthyroidism patients were given methimazole at a starting dose of 30 mg daily, whereas ophthalmopathy patients were given high-dose intravenous methylprednisolone. According to the paper, TCR Vbeta CDR3 sequencing was carried out on 135 peripheral blood samples, which came from over 40 ophthalmopathy, under 80 hyperthyroidism and 17 progressor patients.

Trimming costs V 6 bases and J 5 bases, and their ends lie 8 bases apart. The CDR3 goes from the cysteine to the phenylalanine over 11 residues. Of all the DNA, just the CDR3 is kept, 33 bases in frame from base 1. Sequences MNHEY (CDR1) and SVGEGT (CDR2) are obtained from the germline V gene. This clonotype occurred many times. Its antigen remains undetermined. No base-level quality is on record; no much larger clone is a single base apart. Graves' hyperthyroidism was defined as stable when no progression to ophthalmopathy occurred over 18 months of follow-up. Hyperthyroidism patients were newly diagnosed, had a disease duration of under 2 months, and were aged 18 to 65 years. Any patient with an uncontrolled infection, another autoimmune disease, pregnancy or lactation was excluded. Clinical symptoms, serum thyroxine and TRAb, thyroid ultrasound, and orbital computed tomography formed the basis for the diagnoses. PBMCs were separated from over 9 ml of fresh peripheral blood using Ficoll-Paque density gradient centrifugation. Total RNA was extracted with Trizol reagent, and quality was checked on an Agilent 2100 Bioanalyzer.

Amplification of TCR beta CDR3 regions was carried out from RNA transcripts. The first round of RT-PCR for the TCR CDR3 was performed with the HTBI primer set and the Qiagen OneStep RT-PCR kit. Libraries were constructed in a second round of multiplex PCR, after which size selection and purification were performed. The libraries were sequenced on an Illumina HiSeq2000 using paired-end 100 bp reads. As for the original processing: SOAPnuke was used to process the raw data, with reads discarded if the reads contained adapters or uncalled bases, had a mean Phred below 15, or lacked an exact constant-primer or identifier match. COPE v1.2.5 was used to merge high-quality paired reads, and clonotypes were defined as unique nucleotide sequences. MiTCR v1.1 was used to align the clonotypes against IMGT TRBV, TRBD and TRBJ reference segments. The analysis included only V-J combinations with a frequency above 0.0001, which together covered roughly 99% of the repertoires. A TCS score was defined as the ratio of F50 (clonal expansion) to E x V (chaos), with BLOSUM62-based TCRdist applied between CDR3 peptides within each V-J. Welch's t-statistics and random forest reduced fewer than 600 V-J features to 13, which were used in a naive Bayes classifier (R e1071). The public reads were reanalyzed by TCRdb: fastp trimming at Q25, MiXCR alignment, in-frame beta chains only. Each CDR3 protein appears once, grouped with its most common genes and DNA. None of the V and J calls come from the authors' own analysis; TCRdb made them. Present in this sample are roughly 570,000 distinct CDR3 sequences, around 14% of which were seen just once. The ten largest make up approximately 7.4% of the sample.

Summary of the overall study and its limitations: Most expanded thyroid clonotypes (frequency above 0.001) were also detected in blood, suggesting blood repertoires may reflect thyroid immune responses. In cross-validation, a model built on a 13 V-J signature told ophthalmopathy apart from stable hyperthyroidism with approximately 90% sensitivity and around 81% specificity, and in testing the same model reached 80%/75%. In validation, the model predicted progression to ophthalmopathy with approximately 69% sensitivity and approximately 78% specificity, a median of about 6 months before onset. No statistical method was used to set the sample size in advance, and investigators knew the group allocation.

The chain links TRBV6-2 or TRBV6-3 with TRBJ2-7; TRBD1 might be the D gene, on 6 matching bases. The source of this sequence is a woman aged 30 to 39 with Graves' hyperthyroidism. Sequencing used blood. The CDR3 protein sequence reads: CASSNRDEQYF. The DNA reads as follows: TGTGCCAGCAGCAACAGGGACGAGCAGTACTTC.